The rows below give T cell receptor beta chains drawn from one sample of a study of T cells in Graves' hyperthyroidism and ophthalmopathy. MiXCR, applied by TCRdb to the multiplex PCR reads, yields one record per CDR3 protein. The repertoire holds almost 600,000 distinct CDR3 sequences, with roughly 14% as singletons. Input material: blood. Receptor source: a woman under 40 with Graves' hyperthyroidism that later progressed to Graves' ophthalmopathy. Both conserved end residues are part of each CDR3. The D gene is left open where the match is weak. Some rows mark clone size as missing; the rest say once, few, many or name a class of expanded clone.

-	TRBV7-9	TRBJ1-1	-	CASNSSGRVGQAFF	TGTGCCAGCAACTCCTCCGGCCGTGTGGGGCAAGCTTTCTTT
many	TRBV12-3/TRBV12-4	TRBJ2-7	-	CASSTTERVTYEQYF	TGTGCCAGCAGTACGACAGAGAGGGTTACCTACGAGCAGTACTTC
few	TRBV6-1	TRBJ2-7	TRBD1	CASSSNPGTGFDEQYF	TGTGCCAGCAGTTCGAATCCCGGGACAGGGTTCGACGAGCAGTACTTC
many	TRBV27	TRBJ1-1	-	CASSLYSGSTEAFF	TGTGCCAGCAGTCTCTACAGTGGGTCCACTGAAGCTTTCTTT
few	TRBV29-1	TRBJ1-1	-	CSGNGSEAFF	TGCAGCGGAAATGGGTCTGAAGCTTTCTTT
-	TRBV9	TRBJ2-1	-	CASSVGEARGGRNEQFF	TGTGCCAGCAGCGTAGGAGAGGCGCGGGGAGGTCGCAATGAGCAGTTCTTC
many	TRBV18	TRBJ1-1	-	CASSPRPGGGTEAFF	TGTGCCAGCTCACCCCGACCCGGAGGGGGCACTGAAGCTTTCTTT
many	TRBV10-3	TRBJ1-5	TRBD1	CAISEPDRGLGQPQHF	TGTGCCATCAGTGAGCCGGACAGGGGGTTAGGTCAGCCCCAGCATTTT
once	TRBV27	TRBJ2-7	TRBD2	CASKGLAGGPHEQYF	TGTGCCAGCAAGGGGCTAGCGGGAGGGCCCCACGAGCAGTACTTC
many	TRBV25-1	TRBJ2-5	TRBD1	CASSEGTGGQETQYF	TGTGCCAGCAGTGAAGGGACAGGGGGCCAAGAGACCCAGTACTTC
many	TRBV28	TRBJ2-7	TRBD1	CASSFPSNQGVYEQYF	TGTGCCAGCAGTTTTCCCTCCAACCAGGGGGTCTACGAGCAGTACTTC
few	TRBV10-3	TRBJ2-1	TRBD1	CAISEFEGQGAQSSYNEQFF	TGTGCCATCAGTGAGTTCGAGGGACAGGGGGCCCAATCCTCCTACAATGAGCAGTTCTTC
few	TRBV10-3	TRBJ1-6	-	CAISEYTEGYNSPLHF	TGTGCCATCAGTGAGTACACAGAAGGCTATAATTCACCCCTCCACTTT
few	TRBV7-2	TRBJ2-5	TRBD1	CASSLIRGLVETQYF	TGTGCCAGCAGCCTCATAAGGGGGCTGGTAGAGACCCAGTACTTC
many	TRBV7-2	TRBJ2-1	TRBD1	CASSLRGQGQFF	TGTGCCAGCAGCTTAAGGGGGCAGGGCCAGTTCTTC
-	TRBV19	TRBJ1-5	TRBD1	CASSIESGTGTPYSNQPQHF	TGTGCCAGTAGTATAGAATCCGGGACAGGGACCCCCTATAGCAATCAGCCCCAGCATTTT
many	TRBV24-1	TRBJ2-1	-	CATSDLEAASYNEQFF	TGTGCCACCAGTGATTTGGAGGCCGCGTCCTACAATGAGCAGTTCTTC
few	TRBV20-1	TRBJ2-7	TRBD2	CSARRENEGEQYF	TGCAGTGCTAGGCGGGAGAATGAAGGCGAGCAGTACTTC
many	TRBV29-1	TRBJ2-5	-	CSVDQGAETQYF	TGCAGCGTTGACCAAGGGGCTGAGACCCAGTACTTC
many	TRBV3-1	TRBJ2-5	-	CASSQVDRDFSETQYF	TGTGCCAGCAGCCAAGTGGACCGGGACTTTTCAGAGACCCAGTACTTC
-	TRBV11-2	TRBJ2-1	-	CASSLVPGLSSYNEQFF	TGTGCCAGCAGCTTAGTACCAGGGTTGAGCTCCTACAATGAGCAGTTCTTC
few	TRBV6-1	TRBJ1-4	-	CASSPQEKLFF	TGTGCCAGCAGTCCCCAGGAAAAACTGTTTTTT
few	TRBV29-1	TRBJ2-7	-	CSVHIGVEQYF	TGCAGCGTGCATATTGGGGTCGAGCAGTACTTC
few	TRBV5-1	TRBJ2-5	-	CASSLESGAGETQYF	TGCGCCAGCAGCTTGGAAAGCGGAGCTGGGGAGACCCAGTACTTC
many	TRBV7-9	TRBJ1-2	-	CASRKAQQVNYGYTF	TGTGCCAGCAGGAAAGCGCAACAAGTTAACTATGGCTACACCTTC
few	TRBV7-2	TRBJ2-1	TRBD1	CASRAGTGGSNEQFF	TGTGCCAGCAGGGCCGGGACAGGGGGCAGTAATGAGCAGTTCTTC
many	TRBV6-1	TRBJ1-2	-	CASSFRPANYGYTF	TGTGCCAGCAGTTTCCGGCCAGCTAACTATGGCTACACCTTC
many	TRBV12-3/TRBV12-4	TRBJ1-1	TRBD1	CASSRTGRNTEAFF	TGTGCCAGCAGCCGGACAGGAAGGAACACTGAAGCTTTCTTT
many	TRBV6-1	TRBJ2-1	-	CASLPISQYNEQFF	TGTGCCAGCCTACCGATCTCTCAGTACAATGAGCAGTTCTTC
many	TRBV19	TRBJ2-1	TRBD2	CASSRAGGFNNEQFF	TGTGCCAGTAGTCGGGCGGGAGGGTTTAACAATGAGCAGTTCTTC
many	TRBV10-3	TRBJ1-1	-	CAINGPSRDTEAFF	TGTGCCATCAACGGACCCTCTAGGGACACTGAAGCTTTCTTT
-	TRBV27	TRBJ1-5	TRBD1	CASRPGQTSNQPQHF	TGTGCCAGCAGACCGGGACAGACTTCCAATCAGCCCCAGCATTTT
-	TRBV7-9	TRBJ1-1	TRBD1	CASSFGTGRNTEAFF	TGTGCCAGCAGCTTTGGGACAGGGAGGAACACTGAAGCTTTCTTT
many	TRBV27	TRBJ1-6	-	CASSFLEGSSSPLHF	TGTGCCAGCAGTTTCCTGGAAGGGTCCTCTTCACCCCTCCACTTT
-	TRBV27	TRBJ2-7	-	CASSLSAGSNEQYF	TGTGCCAGCAGTTTATCGGCGGGGTCAAACGAGCAGTACTTC
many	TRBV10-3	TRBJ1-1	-	CAISGGPNTEAFF	TGTGCCATCAGTGGGGGACCGAACACTGAAGCTTTCTTT
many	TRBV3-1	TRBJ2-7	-	CASSQGLYEQYF	TGTGCCAGCAGCCAGGGGTTGTACGAGCAGTACTTC
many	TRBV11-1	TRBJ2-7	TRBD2	CASSLSSGTIWGEQYF	TGTGCCAGCAGCCTGAGTTCCGGGACTATATGGGGCGAGCAGTACTTC
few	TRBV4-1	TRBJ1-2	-	CASSQVVAVRINYGYTF	TGCGCCAGCAGCCAAGTCGTGGCTGTCCGTATTAACTATGGCTACACCTTC
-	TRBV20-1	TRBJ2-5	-	CSATENQETQYF	TGCAGTGCTACAGAGAACCAAGAGACCCAGTACTTC
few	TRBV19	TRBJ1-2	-	CASSMLGVVGYTF	TGTGCCAGTAGTATGCTGGGGGTAGTTGGCTACACCTTC
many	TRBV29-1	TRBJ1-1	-	CSVVLVGRAGTEAFF	TGCAGCGTTGTTTTGGTTGGCAGGGCGGGCACTGAAGCTTTCTTT
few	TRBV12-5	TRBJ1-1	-	CASVLRGGLTRGDEAFF	TGTGCTAGTGTCCTTAGGGGAGGCCTTACAAGGGGGGATGAAGCTTTCTTT
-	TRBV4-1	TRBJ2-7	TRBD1	CASSQDRPGQGYEQYF	TGCGCCAGCAGCCAAGATAGGCCGGGACAGGGCTACGAGCAGTACTTC
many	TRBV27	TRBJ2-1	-	CASTQGPSFPNEQFF	TGTGCCAGCACCCAAGGGCCCTCTTTTCCCAATGAGCAGTTCTTC
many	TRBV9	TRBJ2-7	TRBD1	CASSVGTGGIYEQYF	TGTGCCAGCAGCGTTGGGACAGGGGGCATTTACGAGCAGTACTTC
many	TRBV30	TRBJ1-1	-	CAWSRQMNTEAFF	TGTGCCTGGAGTAGACAGATGAACACTGAAGCTTTCTTT